The rows below give T cell receptor beta chains drawn from one sample of a study of T cells after posttransplantation cyclophosphamide. The protocol was immunoSEQ multiplex PCR, while the TCRdb copy is restricted to in-frame clones and leaves out a portion. This sample shows 30,000 or so clones and no singletons; under 5.5% rests with the ten largest. The material sequenced was PBMCs. These receptors came from a woman aged 25 to 39 in good health and a related stem cell transplant donor. The conserved cysteine and the conserved F or W are not part of the CDR3 here. The order of the fields is V gene, J gene, CDR3 protein.

>TRBV7-9|TRBJ1-1
ASSTDRAQNTEAF
>TRBV4-2|TRBJ2-3
ASSQPLSGLGADTQY
>TRBV5-6|TRBJ2-7
ASSSRGVYEQY
>TRBV10-3|TRBJ1-1
AISDSRHTEAF
>TRBV28|TRBJ1-3
ASSSLGTGLTGNTIY
>TRBV7-2|TRBJ2-1
ASSLDRSSYNEQF
>TRBV7-2|TRBJ2-1
ASSPLSLLAGGWNEQF
>TRBV4-2|TRBJ2-7
ASSHGAGGNYEQY
>TRBV5-5|TRBJ2-7
ASSLYSGGIYSYEQY
>TRBV7-9|TRBJ2-2
ASSTPRGRGPDTGELF
>TRBV6-5|TRBJ1-5
ASSRANRVGQPQH
>TRBV12-3/TRBV12-4|TRBJ1-1
ASSFRDRASTEAF
>TRBV7-6|TRBJ2-2
ASSLASSANTGELF
>TRBV4-2|TRBJ2-7
ASSQDLRGTYEQY
>TRBV5-1|TRBJ2-3
ASRWTGEKDTQY
>TRBV7-2|TRBJ1-4
ASSFDRGRDEKLF
>TRBV4-1|TRBJ2-5
ASSEGQAKETQY
>TRBV4-3|TRBJ1-1
ASSPGTGITEAF
>TRBV27|TRBJ2-7
ASSDGNRISYEQY
>TRBV12-3/TRBV12-4|TRBJ2-2
ASSEQIYTGELF
>TRBV9|TRBJ1-5
ASSPAGERVTQH
>TRBV4-3|TRBJ2-5
ASSQGHREGETQY
>TRBV27|TRBJ2-3
ASSSLLATSTDTQY
>TRBV6-5|TRBJ2-7
ASRPGQVTYEQY
>TRBV29-1|TRBJ1-1
SVERTMNTEAF
>TRBV4-1|TRBJ1-1
ASSHPLYTEAF
>TRBV12-3/TRBV12-4|TRBJ2-5
ASSASGGGEPQY
>TRBV28|TRBJ1-2
ASSLAGLDGYT
>TRBV6-2/TRBV6-3|TRBJ1-1
ASSGGDRSQWPAF
>TRBV7-2|TRBJ2-3
ASSREGSGGATDTQY
>TRBV19|TRBJ1-5
ASSGGQGISNQPQH
>TRBV7-8|TRBJ1-4
ASSPQGLTNEKLF
>TRBV23-1|TRBJ1-5
ASSQYHQGWFCVPQH
>TRBV6-2/TRBV6-3|TRBJ1-2
ASRPNKGGYT
>TRBV29-1|TRBJ1-1
SGGGTGGPSGMNTEAF
>TRBV7-7|TRBJ2-3
ASSLERGASDTQY
>TRBV6-1|TRBJ2-7
ASGLADSYEQY
>TRBV5-1|TRBJ2-3
ASSLGLAGRTQY
>TRBV12-3/TRBV12-4|TRBJ1-4
ASSLGQGAFNEKLF
>TRBV9|TRBJ1-2
ASSPEDNGYGYT
>TRBV5-1|TRBJ2-1
ASSFDSVYNEQF
>TRBV12-3/TRBV12-4|TRBJ1-2
ASSPLGGGRGYT
>TRBV11-2|TRBJ1-1
ASSFGSGVNTEAF
>TRBV27|TRBJ1-1
ASRRRSLNTEAF
>TRBV5-1|TRBJ1-2
ASSFSGDYGYT
>TRBV5-1|TRBJ1-3
ASSRAGGGMSGNTIY
>TRBV2|TRBJ2-1
ASSAQRGGHQF
>TRBV10-3|TRBJ1-2
AIRAGQGMDGYT
>TRBV25-1|TRBJ2-7
ASSRGYEQY
>TRBV5-1|TRBJ1-2
ASSLDGSNYGYT
>TRBV5-1|TRBJ2-6
ASSLEGAGANVLT
>TRBV2|TRBJ1-6
ASSELDVIDNSPLH
>TRBV24-1|TRBJ2-2
ATSGNSGGPNTGELF
>TRBV11-2|TRBJ2-5
ASSFRGGAGQETQY
>TRBV28|TRBJ1-4
ASMAAANEKLF
>TRBV28|TRBJ1-2
ASSLYPPGGDYGYT
>TRBV7-6|TRBJ1-4
ASSPQGANEKLF
>TRBV7-2|TRBJ2-7
ASSLNAGKVYEQY
>TRBV5-4|TRBJ2-1
ASSGGRGGLYNEQF
>TRBV4-3|TRBJ2-1
ASSQSRGTGAPRYNEQF